This TCR beta chain was observed in a study of blood T cell repertoires in COVID-19. This clone was detected only a few times. Per the study methods: The authors estimated nucleated cell counts from reference gene primer amplification. Libraries were prepared by immunoSEQ multiplex PCR; TCRdb keeps only in-frame clonotypes and omits some of them. From that table come the V and J calls and clone size; the DNA was used to work out D and trimming. The sample has about 74,000 clones; approximately 90% are singletons. This sequence originates from a man aged 65 to 85 with active or convalescent COVID-19. The sequenced sample consisted of peripheral blood.

This CDR3 reads CASSMFAANTGELFF. CDR3 sequence (DNA): TGTGCCAGTAGTATGTTTGCGGCGAACACCGGGGAGCTGTTTTTT. This rearrangement joins TRBV19 to TRBJ2-2; D remains unclear. The V gene lost 3 bases and the J gene lost 0 bases, with 8 bases spanning the gap. CDR3 length equals 15 residues. Germline lookup yields CDR1 LNHDA and CDR2 SQIVND (reference sequence).